Presented here are 32 T cell receptor beta chains from one specimen sequenced in a study of cytomegalovirus exposure and HLA in healthy donors. Researchers ran the PCR with 60 Vbeta and 13 Jbeta primers. Data came from immunoSEQ multiplex PCR; TCRdb stores just in-frame clones and leaves some out. Of roughly 290,000 clones in the sample, approximately 80% were seen once. The sequenced material came from PBMCs. The receptors were sampled from a girl aged 2 to 9 in good health and CMV-seronegative.

The chain carries TRBV28 and TRBJ2-5, with TRBD1 identical over 10 bases. The J call is in doubt because the DNA end fits TRBJ2-7 better. The CDR3 has 13 residues. Germline V gene sequence: CDR1 MDHEN, CDR2 SYDVKM. Here the CDR3 DNA reads TGTGCCAGCATAGGGACAGGGGTCCACGAGCAGTACTTC. It is translated as CASIGTGVHEQYF.

This rearrangement joins TRBV5-4 to TRBJ2-3, with a tentative D call TRBD2 (6 bases). Germline V lookup: CDR1 SGHNT, CDR2 YYREEE (reference sequence). The length of the CDR3 is 15 residues. The germline V and J ends were trimmed by 0 bases and 2 bases, with 10 bases remaining between them. The CDR3 region has the DNA TGTGCCAGCAGCTTGGAGGGGACTGCCACAGATACGCAGTATTTT. It translates to CASSLEGTATDTQYF.

The chain links TRBV27 to TRBJ2-7; possibly TRBD2 for D (7 bases). V was pared by 6 bases and J by 0 bases, with 15 bases between. The CDR3 length is 15 residues. CDR1 MNHEY and CDR2 SMNVEV come from the germline V gene (reference sequence). This chain's CDR3 is CASSLRGGRSYEQYF. CDR3 DNA sequence: TGTGCCAGCAGCCTAAGGGGGGGCCGCTCCTACGAGCAGTACTTC.

This clone was seen only a few times. The chain uses TRBV27 and TRBJ2-7, with 9 positions matching TRBD1. The junction had 11 bases not matched to a gene; V was cut back by 4 bases and J by 7 bases. CDR1 and CDR2 (germline): MNHEY, SMNVEV (reference sequence). This CDR3 has 15 amino acids. The CDR3 DNA reads as TGTGCCAGCAGTTCCGCTCAACCGGGACAGGGAGAGCAGTACTTC. The encoded protein is CASSSAQPGQGEQYF.

The chain couples TRBV28 to TRBJ1-4, with D possibly being TRBD1 (6 bases). Germline assignment: CDR1 MDHEN and CDR2 SYDVKM. CDR3 length: 14 residues. Trimming left V 6 bases short and J 8 bases short, with 16 bases between. The CDR3 sequence is CASSNEGVGEKLFF. The CDR3, as DNA: TGTGCCAGCAGCAACGAGGGGGTTGGAGAAAAACTGTTTTTT. Using reference TRBV28 and TRBJ1-4 for the parts outside the CDR3, the full variable domain is DVKVTQSSRYLVKRTGEKVFLECVQDMDHENMFWYRQDPGLGLRLIYFSYDVKMKEKGDIPEGYSVSREKKERFSLILESASTNQTSMYLCASSNEGVGEKLFFGSGTQLSVL.

DNA of the CDR3: TGTGCCAGCAGCCGCGGACTTGCCCTGGATGGCTACACCTTC. Its translation is CASSRGLALDGYTF. This chain joins TRBV5-5 and TRBJ1-2, with no clear D. V was trimmed by 4 bases and J by 6 bases, leaving 16 bases between them. From germline, CDR1 is SGHKS and CDR2 YYEKEE (reference sequence). This CDR3 comprises 14 residues.

The chain links TRBV20-1 to TRBJ1-2; no clear D. In germline, CDR1 is DFQATT, CDR2 SNEGSKA (reference sequence). Trimming removed 6 bases at V and 5 bases at J, with 10 bases between. The length of the CDR3 is 11 residues. The CDR3 here is CSAPRDYGYTF. The DNA for the CDR3 is TGCAGTGCCCCGCGGGATTATGGCTACACCTTC.

The J gene is TRBJ2-5, the V gene TRBV11-2; TRBD2 matches at 8 bases. This CDR3 region has 14 residues. CDR1 and CDR2 (germline): SGHAT, FQNNGV. V lost 1 base, J lost 4 bases, and 2 bases stayed unmatched. The CDR3 region is CASSLAGGPETQYF. The CDR3 bases are TGTGCCAGCAGCTTAGCGGGGGGGCCAGAGACCCAGTACTTC.

The chain uses TRBV7-9 and TRBJ1-2; D is perhaps TRBD1 (5 bases). The CDR3 covers 18 residues. In germline, CDR1 is SEHNR, CDR2 FQNEAQ (reference sequence). Trimming stripped 0 bases from V and 4 bases from J, with 21 bases between. CDR3 in amino acids: CASSLARGRATSLYGYTF. In nucleotides, the CDR3 is TGTGCCAGCAGCTTAGCGCGGGGCAGGGCTACCTCCCTCTATGGCTACACCTTC.

The chain is built from TRBV7-9 and TRBJ1-5; the D is unclear. Germline V gene data show CDR1 as SEHNR and CDR2 as FQNEAQ (reference sequence). The V end was cut by 5 bases, the J end by 1 base, with 18 bases between. This CDR3 has 17 residues. The CDR3 loop is CASSPLPVAVSNQPQHF. The DNA for the CDR3 is TGTGCCAGCAGCCCCCTCCCCGTTGCAGTCAGCAATCAGCCCCAGCATTTT.

V usage is TRBV4-2 and J usage is TRBJ1-5; perhaps TRBD1 as D (6 bases). Trimming took 0 bases from V and 0 from J, leaving 9 bases between them. This CDR3 contains 16 residues. Per the germline V gene, CDR1 is LGHNA and CDR2 is YNFKEQ. Here the CDR3 DNA reads TGTGCCAGCAGCCAAGACGACAGGAATAGCAATCAGCCCCAGCATTTT. Protein: CASSQDDRNSNQPQHF.

This clone was seen just once. The gene calls are TRBV20-1 and TRBJ1-2; the D is unclear. Between the trimmed V and J ends, which lost 5 bases and 10 bases, there was a span of 14 bases. The CDR3 covers 11 residues. CDR1 and CDR2 from the germline V gene are DFQATT and SNEGSKA (reference sequence). For the CDR3, the DNA is TGCAGTGCTCGGACTCCCCGTGCCTACACCTTC. This encodes CSARTPRAYTF.

The chain has TRBV7-8 and TRBJ2-1; 8 nucleotides align to TRBD2. Germline CDR1 is SGHVS and CDR2 is FQNEAQ. V shed 3 bases and J 2 bases; nucleotides not matched to a gene: 3. The CDR3 is 15 residues long. CDR3 nucleotides: TGTGCCAGCAGCTTTAGCGGGGTTCCCTACAATGAGCAGTTCTTC. Protein product: CASSFSGVPYNEQFF. The full variable domain, its missing parts supplied by reference TRBV7-8 and TRBJ2-1, is GAGVSQSPRYKVAKRGQDVALRCDPISGHVSLFWYQQALGQGPEFLTYFQNEAQLDKSGLPSDRFFAERPEGSVSTLKIQRTQQEDSAVYLCASSFSGVPYNEQFFGPGTRLTVL.

Only a few counts were recorded for this clone. The V and J genes are TRBV5-5 and TRBJ1-1; D may be TRBD1 (6 bases). CDR3 length equals 14 residues. V was pared by 7 bases and J by 2 bases, with 15 bases between. From germline, CDR1 is SGHKS and CDR2 YYEKEE (reference sequence). The CDR3 DNA follows: TGTGCCAGCGGGAGACCAGGGGTCAACACTGAAGCTTTCTTT. Translating gives CASGRPGVNTEAFF.

The chain couples TRBV5-4 to TRBJ2-3; D is undetermined. The CDR3 is made up of 14 amino acids. Germline values: CDR1 SGHNT, CDR2 YYREEE (reference sequence). Deletions cut 1 base from V and 0 bases from J, with 6 bases between. The CDR3 is CASSLPSSTDTQYF. CDR3 in DNA: TGTGCCAGCAGCTTGCCCTCTAGCACAGATACGCAGTATTTT. The full variable domain, with the rest looked up from reference TRBV5-4 and TRBJ2-3, is ETGVTQSPTHLIKTRGQQVTLRCSSQSGHNTVSWYQQALGQGPQFIFQYYREEENGRGNFPPRFSGLQFPNYSSELNVNALELDDSALYLCASSLPSSTDTQYFGPGTRLTVL.

On this clone: A junction boundary mismatches the germline segment, possibly from a read error. The V call is TRBV7-9, the J call TRBJ1-1; 9 nucleotides line up with TRBD1. Germline V gives CDR1 SEHNR, CDR2 FQNEAQ (reference sequence). There are 15 residues in the CDR3. CDR3 bases: TGTTCCAGCAGCTTCCGACCGGGACAGGGTATGTTAGCTTTCTTT. Translating it yields CSSSFRPGQGMLAFF.

This rearrangement joins TRBV5-4 to TRBJ2-5; 11 bases line up with TRBD2. CDR3 length: 17 amino acids. Germline CDR1 reads SGHNT; CDR2 reads YYREEE (reference sequence). V was pared by 0 bases and J by 1 base, with 5 bases of the junction left unmatched. CDR3 DNA sequence: TGTGCCAGCAGCTTGGTACTAGCGGGGGACCTCCAAGAGACCCAGTACTTC. It translates to CASSLVLAGDLQETQYF.

This chain uses TRBV4-1 with TRBJ2-7; D unclear. The CDR3 has 13 residues. V lost 2 bases, J lost 3 bases, and 8 bases lay in between. CDR1 is MGHRA, CDR2 YSYEKL, per germline. This CDR3 is CASSQHEFYEQYF. The CDR3 DNA follows: TGCGCCAGCAGCCAACACGAGTTCTACGAGCAGTACTTC.

This sequence joins TRBV11-3 and TRBJ2-7, with D maybe TRBD2 (6 bases). The germline gives CDR1 SGHNT, CDR2 YENEEA. V dropped 6 bases and J dropped 2 bases, with 14 bases sitting between them. This CDR3 is built from 14 residues. The CDR3, as DNA: TGTGCCAGCAGTTCGGGGGACGAACCCTACGAGCAGTACTTC. Amino acid sequence: CASSSGDEPYEQYF.

The rearrangement uses TRBV28 and TRBJ2-3; tentatively, D is TRBD2 (6 bases). Germline assignment: CDR1 MDHEN and CDR2 SYDVKM. CDR3 length equals 16 residues. Trimming removed 10 bases at V and 2 bases at J, with 22 bases between. The CDR3 here is CAITSGVTKNTDTQYF. The CDR3 DNA reads TGTGCCATTACCTCGGGGGTCACTAAAAACACAGATACGCAGTATTTT.

In this sample, this clone turned up a few times. The chain links TRBV2 to TRBJ1-1; D is ambiguous. This CDR3 has 13 amino acids. Per the germline V gene, CDR1 is SNHLY and CDR2 is FYNNEI. The V and J ends lost 9 bases and 1 base respectively, with 12 bases between them. The CDR3 DNA reads TGTGCCAGGACATGGAGGAGGAACACTGAAGCTTTCTTT. Translating gives CARTWRRNTEAFF.

In its sample, this clone was seen once. The V gene is TRBV6-1, the J gene TRBJ2-5; possibly TRBD1 for D (6 bases). Germline CDR1 and CDR2: MNHNS and SASEGT. Trimming shortened V by 4 bases and J by 2 bases, and 14 bases separated the two germline ends. The CDR3 totals 15 residues. In DNA, the CDR3 is TGTGCCAGCAGTGCTCTAGGGGGTGGACAAGAGACCCAGTACTTC. It translates to CASSALGGGQETQYF.

The J gene is TRBJ1-5, the V gene TRBV13; 9 bases are shared with TRBD1. The CDR3 runs to 13 residues. V lost 5 bases and J lost 5; bases outside the gene matches: 1. Germline V CDR1 and CDR2: PRHDT, FYEKMQ (reference sequence). In nucleotides, the CDR3 is TGTGCCAGCAGCGACAGGGGGGATCAGCCCCAGCATTTT. Amino acids: CASSDRGDQPQHF.

This chain connects TRBV4-2 to TRBJ2-5; TRBD2 agrees at 10 bases. The DNA end is more similar to TRBJ2-7, so the J call may be wrong. Per the germline V gene, CDR1 is LGHNA and CDR2 is YNFKEQ. The CDR3 extends over 15 amino acids. The CDR3 here is CASSQTSGPLYEQYF. CDR3 nucleotide sequence: TGTGCCAGCAGCCAGACTAGCGGGCCCCTGTACGAGCAGTACTTC.

The gene calls are TRBV10-3 and TRBJ2-1; the D gene is possibly TRBD2 (6 bases). Germline V CDR1 and CDR2: ENHRY, SYGVKD. This CDR3 spans 17 amino acids. V was clipped by 5 bases and J by 1 base, with 18 bases between them. The CDR3, as DNA: TGTGCCATCAGTTCCCCTGCGGGAACTTCTTCCTACAATGAGCAGTTCTTC. It codes for CAISSPAGTSSYNEQFF.

V usage is TRBV13 and J usage is TRBJ2-7, with a possible D match to TRBD2 (6 bases). CDR3 length: 13 amino acids. In germline, CDR1 is PRHDT, CDR2 FYEKMQ (reference sequence). The germline V and J ends were trimmed by 8 bases and 4 bases, with 15 bases remaining between them. CDR3 coding DNA: TGTGCCAGCGGGGCAGGAGGGTTGTACGAGCAGTACTTC. As protein: CASGAGGLYEQYF.

The chain's CDR3 is CASSVQGFSGNTIYF. The CDR3 bases are TGTGCCAGCAGCGTACAGGGGTTTTCTGGAAACACCATATATTTT. V is TRBV9 and J is TRBJ1-3; the D gene is possibly TRBD1 (6 bases). The germline V gene has CDR1 SGDLS and CDR2 YYNGEE. Deletions cut 1 base from V and 1 base from J, with 9 bases between. CDR3 length equals 15 residues.

The gene calls are TRBV21-1 and TRBJ1-2. TRBV21-1 is classified as a pseudogene. The CDR3 runs 14 residues. CDR3 sequence (DNA): TGTGCCAGCAGCAAAGATTCGGCTAACTATGGCTACACCTTC. Its translation is CASSKDSANYGYTF.

This clone was counted once. The V call is TRBV10-1, the J call TRBJ1-3; no firm D call. Germline V gene lookup returns CDR1 WNHNN and CDR2 SYGVQD (reference sequence). This CDR3 is 15 amino acids long. V was cut by 3 bases and J by 0 bases, with 9 bases left in between. The CDR3 spells CASSDTRHSGNTIYF. The CDR3 nucleotides are TGCGCCAGCAGTGATACAAGACACTCTGGAAACACCATATATTTT.

This sequence joins TRBV27 and TRBJ2-3, with 13 bases fitting TRBD2. After removal of 6 bases from V and 6 bases from J, the junction contained 3 bases not matched to a gene. The CDR3 sequence is 14 residues long. The V gene's germline CDR1 is MNHEY and CDR2 SMNVEV (reference sequence). The CDR3 protein is CASRTSGGWDTQYF. The CDR3 coding sequence is TGTGCCAGCAGGACTAGCGGGGGGTGGGATACGCAGTATTTT.

This rearrangement joins TRBV9 to TRBJ2-5; tentatively, D is TRBD2 (7 bases). CDR3 length: 16 amino acids. Per the germline V gene, CDR1 is SGDLS and CDR2 is YYNGEE. Trimming removed 3 bases at V and 2 bases at J, with 17 bases between. CDR3 loop: CASSGGEGGAQETQYF. Written as DNA, the CDR3 is TGTGCCAGCAGCGGTGGGGAGGGGGGAGCTCAAGAGACCCAGTACTTC. Full variable domain (rest looked up from reference TRBV9 and TRBJ2-5): DSGVTQTPKHLITATGQRVTLRCSPRSGDLSVYWYQQSLDQGLQFLIQYYNGEERAKGNILERFSAQQFPDLHSELNLSSLELGDSALYFCASSGGEGGAQETQYFGPGTRLLVL.

V usage is TRBV28 and J usage is TRBJ2-7; D is undetermined. CDR3 length: 15 residues. Deletions cut 7 bases from V and 1 base from J, with 17 bases between. Germline V lookup: CDR1 MDHEN, CDR2 SYDVKM. CDR3 DNA sequence: TGTGCCAGCACCCTCTGGATTTCGGGTTCCTACGAGCAGTACTTC. It is translated as CASTLWISGSYEQYF.